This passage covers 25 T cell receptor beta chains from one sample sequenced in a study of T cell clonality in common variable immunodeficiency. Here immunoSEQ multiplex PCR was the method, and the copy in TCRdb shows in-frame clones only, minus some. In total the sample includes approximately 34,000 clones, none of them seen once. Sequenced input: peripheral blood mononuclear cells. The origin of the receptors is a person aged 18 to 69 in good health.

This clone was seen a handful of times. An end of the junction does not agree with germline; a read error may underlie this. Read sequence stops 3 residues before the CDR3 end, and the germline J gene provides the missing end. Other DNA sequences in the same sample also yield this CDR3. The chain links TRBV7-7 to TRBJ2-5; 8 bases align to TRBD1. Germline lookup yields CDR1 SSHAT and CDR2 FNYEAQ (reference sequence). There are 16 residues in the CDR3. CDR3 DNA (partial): TGTGCTAGCAGCTTAGGGCTAGGACAGGGAGAAGAGACC. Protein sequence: CASSLGLGQGEET. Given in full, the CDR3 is CASSLGLGQGEETQYF.

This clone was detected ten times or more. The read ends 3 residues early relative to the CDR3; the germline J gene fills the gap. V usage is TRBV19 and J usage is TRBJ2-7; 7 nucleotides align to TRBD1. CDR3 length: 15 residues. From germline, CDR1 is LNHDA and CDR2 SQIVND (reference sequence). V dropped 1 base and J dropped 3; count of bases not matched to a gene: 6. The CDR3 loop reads CASSIAGTDFYEQYF. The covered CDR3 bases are TGTGCCAGTAGTATAGCCGGGACAGATTTCTACGAG. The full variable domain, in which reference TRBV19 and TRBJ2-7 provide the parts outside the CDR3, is DGGITQSPKYLFRKEGQNVTLSCEQNLNHDAMYWYRQDPGQGLRLIYYSQIVNDFQKGDIAEGYSVSREKKESFPLTVTSAQKNPTAFYLCASSIAGTDFYEQYFGPGTRLTVT.

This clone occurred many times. CDR3 sequence: CSGTSGSRTRELFF. The covered CDR3 bases are TGCAGTGGGACTAGCGGGAGTCGGACCAGGGAG. V gene TRBV20-1 combines with J gene TRBJ2-2; TRBD2 aligns across 13 bases. The DNA ends 3 residues before the CDR3 does, and the rest of the CDR3 is filled in from the germline J gene. Germline trimming cut 7 bases from V and 9 bases from J; bases unmatched to any gene: 8. Per the germline V gene, CDR1 is DFQATT and CDR2 is SNEGSKA (reference sequence). This CDR3 spans 14 amino acids.

The DNA read from the CDR3 is TGTGCCAGCAGCCCCCTTATGAACACTGAA. Translating gives CASSPLMNTE. The complete CDR3 protein is CASSPLMNTEAFF. The genes are TRBV11-2 and TRBJ1-1, with D unclear. The read gets to within 3 residues of the CDR3 end, and the germline J gene fills in the rest. Per germline, CDR1 SGHAT and CDR2 FQNNGV. The CDR3 is 13 amino acids. V was trimmed by 5 bases and J by 0 bases, leaving 7 bases between them.

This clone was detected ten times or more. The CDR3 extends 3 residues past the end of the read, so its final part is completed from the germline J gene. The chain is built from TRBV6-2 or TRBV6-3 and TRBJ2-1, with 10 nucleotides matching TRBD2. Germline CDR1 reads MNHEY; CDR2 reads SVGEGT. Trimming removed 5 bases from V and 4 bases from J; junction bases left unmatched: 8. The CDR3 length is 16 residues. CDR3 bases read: TGTGCCAGCAGTGACAGACTAGCGGGTGCGTACAATGAG. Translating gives CASSDRLAGAYNE. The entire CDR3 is CASSDRLAGAYNEQFF.

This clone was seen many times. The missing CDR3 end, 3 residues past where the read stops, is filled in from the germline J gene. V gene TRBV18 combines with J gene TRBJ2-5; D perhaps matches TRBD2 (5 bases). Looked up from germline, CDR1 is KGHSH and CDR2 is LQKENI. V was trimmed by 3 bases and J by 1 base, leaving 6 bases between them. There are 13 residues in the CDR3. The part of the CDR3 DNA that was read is TGTGCCAGCTCACCGACTATCCAAGAGACC. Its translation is CASSPTIQET. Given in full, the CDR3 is CASSPTIQETQYF. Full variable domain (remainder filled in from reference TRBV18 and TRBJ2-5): NAGVMQNPRHLVRRRGQEARLRCSPMKGHSHVYWYRQLPEEGLKFMVYLQKENIIDESGMPKERFSAEFPKEGPSILRIQQVVRGDSAAYFCASSPTIQETQYFGPGTRLLVL.

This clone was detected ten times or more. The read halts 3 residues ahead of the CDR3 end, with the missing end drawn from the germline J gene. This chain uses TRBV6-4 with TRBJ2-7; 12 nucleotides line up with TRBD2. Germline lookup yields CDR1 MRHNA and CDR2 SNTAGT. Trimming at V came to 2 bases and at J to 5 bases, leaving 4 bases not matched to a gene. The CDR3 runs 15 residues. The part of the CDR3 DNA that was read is TGTGCCAGCAGTGACCCTGGACTAGCGGGAAACGAG. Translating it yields CASSDPGLAGNE. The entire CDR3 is CASSDPGLAGNEQYF.

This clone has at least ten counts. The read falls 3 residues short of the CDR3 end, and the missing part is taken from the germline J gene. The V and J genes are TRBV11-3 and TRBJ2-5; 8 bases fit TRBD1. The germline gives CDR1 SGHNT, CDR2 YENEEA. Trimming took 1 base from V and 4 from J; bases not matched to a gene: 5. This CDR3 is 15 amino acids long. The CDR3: CASSLAPGGLETQYF. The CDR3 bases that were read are TGTGCCAGCAGCTTAGCTCCAGGGGGCTTAGAGACC.

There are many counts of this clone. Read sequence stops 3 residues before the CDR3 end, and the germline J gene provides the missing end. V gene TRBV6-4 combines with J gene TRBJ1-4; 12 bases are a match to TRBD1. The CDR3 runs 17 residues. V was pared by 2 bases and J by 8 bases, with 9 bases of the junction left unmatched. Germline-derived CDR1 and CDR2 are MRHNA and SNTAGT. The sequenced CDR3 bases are TGTGCCAGCAGTGACCCAATACGGGACAGGGGGCACGAAAAA. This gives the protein CASSDPIRDRGHEK. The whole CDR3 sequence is CASSDPIRDRGHEKLFF.

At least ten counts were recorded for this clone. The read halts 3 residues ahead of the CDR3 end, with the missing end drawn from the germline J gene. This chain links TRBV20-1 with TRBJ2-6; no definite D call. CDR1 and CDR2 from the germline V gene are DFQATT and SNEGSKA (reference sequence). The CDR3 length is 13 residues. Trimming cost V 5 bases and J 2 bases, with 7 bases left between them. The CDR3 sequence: CSAYNPGANVLTF. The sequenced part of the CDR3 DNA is TGCAGTGCTTACAATCCTGGGGCCAACGTC.

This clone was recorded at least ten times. CDR3 DNA, as far as it was read: TGTGCCAGCAGTCAAATCTATGGC. Amino acid sequence: CASSQIYG. In full, the CDR3 reads CASSQIYGYTF. The chain is built from TRBV6-2 or TRBV6-3 and TRBJ1-2; D is uncertain. The CDR3 goes on 3 residues after the read ends, and that part is filled in from the germline J gene. The CDR3 has 11 amino acids. The V end lost 5 bases, the J end lost 4 bases, and 5 bases lay between the germline ends. Germline loops: CDR1 MNHEY, CDR2 SVGEGT.

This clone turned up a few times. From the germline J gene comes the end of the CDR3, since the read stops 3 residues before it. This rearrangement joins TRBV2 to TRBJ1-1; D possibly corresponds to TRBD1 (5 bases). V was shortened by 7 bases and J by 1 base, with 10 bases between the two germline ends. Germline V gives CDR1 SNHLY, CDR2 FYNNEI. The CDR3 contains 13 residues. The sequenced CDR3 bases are TGTGCCAGCAAAAAGGGGCGGAACACTGAA. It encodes CASKKGRNTE. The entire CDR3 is CASKKGRNTEAFF.

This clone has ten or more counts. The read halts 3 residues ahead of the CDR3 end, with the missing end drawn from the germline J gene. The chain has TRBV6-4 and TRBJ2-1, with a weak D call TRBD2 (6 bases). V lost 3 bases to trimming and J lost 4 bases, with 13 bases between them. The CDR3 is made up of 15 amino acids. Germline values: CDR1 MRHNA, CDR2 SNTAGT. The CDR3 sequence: CASSEVAEGYNEQFF. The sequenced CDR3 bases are TGTGCCAGCAGTGAAGTAGCGGAAGGATACAATGAG.

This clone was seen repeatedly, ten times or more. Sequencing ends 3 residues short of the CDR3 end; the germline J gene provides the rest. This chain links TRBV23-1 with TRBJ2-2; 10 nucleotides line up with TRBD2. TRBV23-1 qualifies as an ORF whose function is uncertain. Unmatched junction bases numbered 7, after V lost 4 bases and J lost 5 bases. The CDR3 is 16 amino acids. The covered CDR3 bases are TGCGCCAGCAGTCCACACACGACTAGCGGGACCGGGGAG. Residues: CASSPHTTSGTGE. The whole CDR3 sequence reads CASSPHTTSGTGELFF.

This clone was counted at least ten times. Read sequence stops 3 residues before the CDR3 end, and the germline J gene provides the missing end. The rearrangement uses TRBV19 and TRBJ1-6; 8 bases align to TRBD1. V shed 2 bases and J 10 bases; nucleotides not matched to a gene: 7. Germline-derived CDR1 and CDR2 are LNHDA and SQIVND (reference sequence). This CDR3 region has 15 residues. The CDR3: CASSIRGQVKSPLHF. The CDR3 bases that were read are TGTGCCAGTAGTATACGGGGACAGGTGAAATCACCC.

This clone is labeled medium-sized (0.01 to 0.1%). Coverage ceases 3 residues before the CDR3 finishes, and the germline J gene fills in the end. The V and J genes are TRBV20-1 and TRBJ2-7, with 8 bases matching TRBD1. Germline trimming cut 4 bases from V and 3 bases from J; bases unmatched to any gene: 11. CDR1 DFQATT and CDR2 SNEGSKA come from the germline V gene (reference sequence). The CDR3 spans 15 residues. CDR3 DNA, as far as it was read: TGCAGTGCTATATCTTACAGGGGGAAGGGCTACGAG. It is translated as CSAISYRGKGYE. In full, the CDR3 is CSAISYRGKGYEQYF.

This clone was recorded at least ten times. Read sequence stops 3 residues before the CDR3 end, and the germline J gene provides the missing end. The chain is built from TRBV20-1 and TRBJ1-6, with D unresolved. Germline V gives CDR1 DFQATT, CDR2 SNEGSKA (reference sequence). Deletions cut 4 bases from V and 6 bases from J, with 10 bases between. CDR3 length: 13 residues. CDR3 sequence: CSAKALLNSPLHF. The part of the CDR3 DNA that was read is TGCAGTGCTAAGGCCCTCCTTAATTCACCC.

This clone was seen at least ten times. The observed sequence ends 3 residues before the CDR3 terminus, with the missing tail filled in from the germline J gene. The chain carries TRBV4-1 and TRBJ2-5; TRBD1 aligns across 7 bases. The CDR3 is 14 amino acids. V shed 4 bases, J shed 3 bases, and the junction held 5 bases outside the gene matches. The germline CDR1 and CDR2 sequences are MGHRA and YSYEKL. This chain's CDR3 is CASSPPGTEETQYF. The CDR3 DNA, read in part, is TGCGCCAGCAGCCCCCCCGGGACAGAAGAGACC.

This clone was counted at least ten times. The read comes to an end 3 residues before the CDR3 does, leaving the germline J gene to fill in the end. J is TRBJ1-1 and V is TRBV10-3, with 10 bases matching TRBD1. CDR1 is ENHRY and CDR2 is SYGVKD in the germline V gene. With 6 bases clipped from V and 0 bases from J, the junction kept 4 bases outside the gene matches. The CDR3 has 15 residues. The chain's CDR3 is CAIRPGQGLNTEAFF. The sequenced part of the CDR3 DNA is TGTGCCATCAGACCGGGACAGGGGCTGAACACTGAA.

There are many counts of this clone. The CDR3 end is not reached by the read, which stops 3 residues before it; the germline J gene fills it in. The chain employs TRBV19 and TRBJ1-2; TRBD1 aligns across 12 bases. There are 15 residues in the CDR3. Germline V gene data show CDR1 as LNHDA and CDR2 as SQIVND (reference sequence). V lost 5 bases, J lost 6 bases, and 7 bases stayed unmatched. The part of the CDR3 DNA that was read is TGTGCCAGTAGTGCGCGGGACAGGGGGCTCCATGGC. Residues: CASSARDRGLHG. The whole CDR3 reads CASSARDRGLHGYTF.

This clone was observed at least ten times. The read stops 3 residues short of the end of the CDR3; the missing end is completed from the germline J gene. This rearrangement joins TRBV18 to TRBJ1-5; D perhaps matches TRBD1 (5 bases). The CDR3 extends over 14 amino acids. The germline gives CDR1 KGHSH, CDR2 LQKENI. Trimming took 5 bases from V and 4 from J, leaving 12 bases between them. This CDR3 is CASSAAGSNQPQHF. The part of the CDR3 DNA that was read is TGTGCCAGCTCAGCAGCAGGGAGTAATCAGCCC.

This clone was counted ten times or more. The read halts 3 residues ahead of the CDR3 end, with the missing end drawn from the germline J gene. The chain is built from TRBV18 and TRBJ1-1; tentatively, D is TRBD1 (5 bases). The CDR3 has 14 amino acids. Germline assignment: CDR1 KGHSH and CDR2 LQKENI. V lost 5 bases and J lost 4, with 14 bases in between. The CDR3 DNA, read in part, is TGTGCCAGCTCATCGACTCAGGGTGGCACTGAA. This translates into CASSSTQGGTE. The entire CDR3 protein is CASSSTQGGTEAFF.

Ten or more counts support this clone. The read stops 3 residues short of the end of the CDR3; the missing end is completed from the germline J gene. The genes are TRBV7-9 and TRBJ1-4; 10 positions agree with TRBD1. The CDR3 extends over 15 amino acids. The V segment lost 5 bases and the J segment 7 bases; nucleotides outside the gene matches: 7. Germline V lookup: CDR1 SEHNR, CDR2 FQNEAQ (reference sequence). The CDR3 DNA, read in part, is TGTGCCAGCAGCGGGGCCGGGACAGGGGCTGAAAAA. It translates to CASSGAGTGAEK. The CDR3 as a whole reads CASSGAGTGAEKLFF.

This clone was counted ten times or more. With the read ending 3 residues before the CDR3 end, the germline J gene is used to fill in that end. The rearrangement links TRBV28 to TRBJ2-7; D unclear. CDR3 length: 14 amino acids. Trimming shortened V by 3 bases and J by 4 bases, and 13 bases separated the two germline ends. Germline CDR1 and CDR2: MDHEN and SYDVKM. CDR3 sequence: CASSFTQIWYEQYF. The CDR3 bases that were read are TGTGCCAGCAGTTTCACGCAGATCTGGTACGAG.

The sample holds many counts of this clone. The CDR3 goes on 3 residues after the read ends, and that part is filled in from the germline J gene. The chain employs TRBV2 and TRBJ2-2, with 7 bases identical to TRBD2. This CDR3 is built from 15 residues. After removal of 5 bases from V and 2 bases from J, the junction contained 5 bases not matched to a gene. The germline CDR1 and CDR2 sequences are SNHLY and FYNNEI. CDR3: CASSSQRGNTGELFF. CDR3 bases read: TGTGCCAGCAGTTCCCAGCGGGGCAACACCGGGGAG.